This T cell receptor beta chain was captured by sequencing in a study of blood T cell repertoires in COVID-19. Study in general: COVID-19 samples from acute and convalescent phases originated in the United States, Italy and Spain. In each case, the material was cDNA or gDNA derived from T cells, B-cell-depleted T cells, or PBMCs.

How the authors handled the data: Amplification of reference gene primers provided the estimated nucleated cell counts. Here immunoSEQ multiplex PCR was the method, and the copy in TCRdb shows in-frame clones only, minus some. The DNA was the basis for D and trimming; V, J and clone size are from that table. In the table there are about 160,000 clones, roughly four fifths of which are singletons. This clone has at least ten counts. V lost 2 bases and J 0 bases, leaving 7 bases between the germline ends. The germline gives CDR1 SGHVS, CDR2 FQNEAQ. CDR3 length: 14 amino acids. This rearrangement joins TRBV7-8 to TRBJ1-1, with D maybe TRBD1 (5 bases). The sequence was obtained from a woman aged 80 or over with acute or convalescent COVID-19. The sample consisted of peripheral blood. The CDR3 DNA follows: TGTGCCAGCAGCTTAAGCAGGGTGAACACTGAAGCTTTCTTT. It specifies CASSLSRVNTEAFF.